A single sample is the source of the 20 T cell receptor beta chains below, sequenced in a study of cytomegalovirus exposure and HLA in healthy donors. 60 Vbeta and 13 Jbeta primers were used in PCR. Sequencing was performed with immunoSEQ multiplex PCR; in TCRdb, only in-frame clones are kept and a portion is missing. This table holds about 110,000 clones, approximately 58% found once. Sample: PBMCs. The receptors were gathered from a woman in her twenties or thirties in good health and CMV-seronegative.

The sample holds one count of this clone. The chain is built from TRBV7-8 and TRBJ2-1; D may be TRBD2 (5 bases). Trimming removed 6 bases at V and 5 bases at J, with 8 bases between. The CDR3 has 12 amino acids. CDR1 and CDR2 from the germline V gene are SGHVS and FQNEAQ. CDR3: CASRVSDNEQFF. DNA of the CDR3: TGTGCCAGCAGGGTTAGCGACAATGAGCAGTTCTTC.

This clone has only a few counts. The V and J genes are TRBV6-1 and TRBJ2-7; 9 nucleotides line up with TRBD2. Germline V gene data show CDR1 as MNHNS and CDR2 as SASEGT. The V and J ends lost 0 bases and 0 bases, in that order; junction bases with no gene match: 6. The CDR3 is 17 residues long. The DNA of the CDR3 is TGTGCCAGCAGTGAAGCGTTTGGACTAGCGCACTCCTACGAGCAGTACTTC. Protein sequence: CASSEAFGLAHSYEQYF.

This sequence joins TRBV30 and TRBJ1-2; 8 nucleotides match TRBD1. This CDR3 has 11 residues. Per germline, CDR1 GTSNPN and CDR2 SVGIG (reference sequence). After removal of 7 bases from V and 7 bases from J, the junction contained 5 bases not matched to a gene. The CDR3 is CAFDRGGGYTF. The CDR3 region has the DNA TGTGCCTTTGACAGGGGTGGTGGCTACACCTTC.

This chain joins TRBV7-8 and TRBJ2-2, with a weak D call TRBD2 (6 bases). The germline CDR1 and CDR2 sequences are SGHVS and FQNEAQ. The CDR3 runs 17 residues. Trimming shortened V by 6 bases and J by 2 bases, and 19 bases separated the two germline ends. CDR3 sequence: CASSSFSRDYNTGELFF. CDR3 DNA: TGTGCCAGCAGTTCCTTCTCGCGGGATTATAACACCGGGGAGCTGTTTTTT. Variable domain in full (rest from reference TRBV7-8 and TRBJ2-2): GAGVSQSPRYKVAKRGQDVALRCDPISGHVSLFWYQQALGQGPEFLTYFQNEAQLDKSGLPSDRFFAERPEGSVSTLKIQRTQQEDSAVYLCASSSFSRDYNTGELFFGEGSRLTVL.

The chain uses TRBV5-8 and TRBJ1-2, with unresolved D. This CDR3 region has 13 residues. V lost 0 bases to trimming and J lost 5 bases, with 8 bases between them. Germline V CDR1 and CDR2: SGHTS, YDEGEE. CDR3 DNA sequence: TGTGCCAGCAGCTTGGACAGAACATATGGCTACACCTTC. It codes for CASSLDRTYGYTF.

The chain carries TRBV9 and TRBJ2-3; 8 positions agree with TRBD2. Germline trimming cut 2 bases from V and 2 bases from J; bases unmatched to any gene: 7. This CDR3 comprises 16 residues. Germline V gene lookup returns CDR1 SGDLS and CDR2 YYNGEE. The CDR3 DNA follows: TGTGCCAGCAGCGTCCTTAGCGGGATCGACACAGATACGCAGTATTTT. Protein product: CASSVLSGIDTDTQYF.

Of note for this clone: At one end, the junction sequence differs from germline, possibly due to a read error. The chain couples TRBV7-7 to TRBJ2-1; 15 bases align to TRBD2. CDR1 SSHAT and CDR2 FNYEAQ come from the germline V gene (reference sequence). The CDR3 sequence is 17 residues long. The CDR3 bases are TGTGCTAGCAGCTTAGGTTGGACTAGCGGGAGGGTCAATGAGCAGTTCTTC. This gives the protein CASSLGWTSGRVNEQFF. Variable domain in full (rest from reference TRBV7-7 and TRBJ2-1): GAGVSQSPRYKVTKRGQDVTLRCDPISSHATLYWYQQALGQGPEFLTYFNYEAQPDKSGLPSDRFSAERPEGSISTLTIQRTEQRDSAMYRCASSLGWTSGRVNEQFFGPGTRLTVL.

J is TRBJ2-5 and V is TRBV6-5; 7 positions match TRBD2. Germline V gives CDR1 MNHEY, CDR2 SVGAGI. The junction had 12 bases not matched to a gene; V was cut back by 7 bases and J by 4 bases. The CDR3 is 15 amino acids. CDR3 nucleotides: TGTGCCAGCACCACGGGGTCTAGCGGAGTAGAGACCCAGTACTTC. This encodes CASTTGSSGVETQYF.

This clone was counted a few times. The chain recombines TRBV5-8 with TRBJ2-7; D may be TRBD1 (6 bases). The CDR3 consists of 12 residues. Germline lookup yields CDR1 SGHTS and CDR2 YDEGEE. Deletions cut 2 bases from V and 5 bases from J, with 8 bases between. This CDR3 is CASSLSGDEQYF. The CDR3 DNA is TGTGCCAGCAGCTTATCAGGGGACGAGCAGTACTTC.

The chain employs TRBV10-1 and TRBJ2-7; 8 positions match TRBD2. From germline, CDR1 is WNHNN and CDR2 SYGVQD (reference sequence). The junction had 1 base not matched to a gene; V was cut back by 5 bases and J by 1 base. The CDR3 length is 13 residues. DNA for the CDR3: TGCGCCAGCAGTTTAGCGGGATCCTACGAGCAGTACTTC. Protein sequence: CASSLAGSYEQYF.

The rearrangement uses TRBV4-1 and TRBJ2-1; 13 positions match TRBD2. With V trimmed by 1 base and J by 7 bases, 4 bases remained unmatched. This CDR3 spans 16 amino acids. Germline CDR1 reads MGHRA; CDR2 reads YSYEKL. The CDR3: CASSQGGLAGLNEQFF. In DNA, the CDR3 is TGCGCCAGCAGCCAAGGGGGACTAGCGGGATTGAATGAGCAGTTCTTC.

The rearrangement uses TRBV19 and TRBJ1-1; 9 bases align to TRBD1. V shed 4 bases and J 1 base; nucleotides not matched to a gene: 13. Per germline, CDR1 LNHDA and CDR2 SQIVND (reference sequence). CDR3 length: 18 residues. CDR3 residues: CASSTQRGQGPGNTEAFF. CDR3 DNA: TGTGCCAGTAGTACCCAAAGGGGACAGGGTCCGGGGAACACTGAAGCTTTCTTT.

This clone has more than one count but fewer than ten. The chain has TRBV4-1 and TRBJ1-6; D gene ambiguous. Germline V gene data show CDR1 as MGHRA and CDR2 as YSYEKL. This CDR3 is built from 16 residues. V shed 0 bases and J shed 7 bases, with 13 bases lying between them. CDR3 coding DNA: TGCGCCAGCAGCCAAGATTCCGAAAACTGGAATTCACCCCTCCACTTT. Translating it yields CASSQDSENWNSPLHF.

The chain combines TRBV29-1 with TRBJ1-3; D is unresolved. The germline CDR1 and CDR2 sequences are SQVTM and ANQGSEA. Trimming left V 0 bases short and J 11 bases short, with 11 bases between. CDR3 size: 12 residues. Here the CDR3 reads CSVEDPGRAIYF. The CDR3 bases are TGCAGCGTTGAAGATCCCGGTCGTGCCATATATTTT.

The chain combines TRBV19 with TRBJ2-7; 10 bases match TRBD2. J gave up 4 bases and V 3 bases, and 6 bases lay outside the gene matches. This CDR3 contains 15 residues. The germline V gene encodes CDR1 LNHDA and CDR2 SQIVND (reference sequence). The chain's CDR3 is CASSILGSGRYEQYF. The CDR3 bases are TGTGCCAGTAGTATCCTCGGTAGCGGGAGGTACGAGCAGTACTTC.

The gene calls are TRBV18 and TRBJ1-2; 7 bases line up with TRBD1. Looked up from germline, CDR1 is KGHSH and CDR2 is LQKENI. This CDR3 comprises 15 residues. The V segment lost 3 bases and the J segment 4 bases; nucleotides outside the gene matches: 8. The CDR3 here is CASSPSTGFTYGYTF. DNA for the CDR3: TGTGCCAGCTCACCTTCGACAGGGTTTACCTATGGCTACACCTTC.

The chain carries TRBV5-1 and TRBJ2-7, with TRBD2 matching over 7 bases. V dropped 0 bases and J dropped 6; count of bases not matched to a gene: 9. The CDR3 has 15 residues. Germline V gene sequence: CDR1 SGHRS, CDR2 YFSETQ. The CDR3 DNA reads TGCGCCAGCAGCTTGGAGTTAGCGGGCATCTGCGAGCAGTACTTC. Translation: CASSLELAGICEQYF.

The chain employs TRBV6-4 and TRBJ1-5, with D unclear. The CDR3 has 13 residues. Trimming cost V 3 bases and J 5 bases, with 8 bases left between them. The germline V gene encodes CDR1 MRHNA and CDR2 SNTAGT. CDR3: CASSETSYQPQHF. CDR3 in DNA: TGTGCCAGCAGTGAGACAAGCTATCAGCCCCAGCATTTT.

The CDR3 coding sequence is TGTGCCAGCAGTGTACAGGGGAATTCACCCCTCCACTTT. As protein: CASSVQGNSPLHF. The V and J genes are TRBV2 and TRBJ1-6, with 7 nucleotides matching TRBD1. The CDR3 contains 13 residues. Germline trimming cut 4 bases from V and 7 bases from J; bases unmatched to any gene: 1. Per the germline V gene, CDR1 is SNHLY and CDR2 is FYNNEI.

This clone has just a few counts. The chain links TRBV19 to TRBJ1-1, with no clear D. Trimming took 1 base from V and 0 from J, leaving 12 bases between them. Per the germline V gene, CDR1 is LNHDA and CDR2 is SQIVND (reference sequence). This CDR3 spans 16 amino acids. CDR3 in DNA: TGTGCCAGTAGTATAGGGGCAGGTCTACTGAACACTGAAGCTTTCTTT. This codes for CASSIGAGLLNTEAFF.